This T cell receptor beta chain stems from a study of shared clonotypes between healthy human individuals (dated by TCRdb to about 2020). For context, the study as a whole: Three men and a couple of women, aged 18 to 49 years, made up the cohort. For each donor, CD4 naive and CD4 memory were each run on three plates, CD8 naive on two plates, and CD8 memory on one plate. Different laboratories and diverse techniques were used to prepare libraries and sequence TCR repertoires, to increase sequencing depth and limit assay-specific biases. The study deeply sequenced blood TCR repertoires of about 5 healthy adults to estimate repertoire size and the extent of clonotype sharing between individuals. Per donor, leukapheresis produced somewhere between about 0.94 and 9 billion PBMCs. What the study reported, not specific to this receptor: Pairwise subsampling indicated that sequencing depth was expected to affect the degree of clonotype sharing among donors. Naive subsets generally had larger estimated clonotype richness than memory subsets did. Even with the large sequencing depth, rarefaction of the sorted-subset datasets indicated that sequencing was incomplete. Only blood was sampled, and tissue TCR repertoires likely differ from those in blood. The small number of donors limited the genetic and exposure-history diversity represented. About 5% of naive CD4, 3.5% of naive CD8, 2% to 2.5% of memory CD4, and less than 0.45% of memory CD8 clonotypes were shared across several donors. Higher generation probabilities were observed for clonotypes shared by all four sorted-subset donors than for non-shared clonotypes.

Using the deep immunoSEQ assay, multiplex PCR amplified TCR CDR3 regions from genomic DNA. Extracted genomic DNA from each cell subset was spread evenly across all wells of several immunoSEQ 96-well plates, with each plate serving as a replicate. For sorted subsets, each replicate PCR was loaded with 200 to 250 ng genomic DNA, equivalent to some 31,000 T cell genomes. The purified libraries were quantified using a Qubit 3.0 fluorometer, sized with a Bioanalyzer 2100, and then quantified again using the KAPA Library Quantification kit. Each immunoSEQ 96-well plate was sequenced on its own single-read 150-cycle Illumina NextSeq 550 flow cell. Turning to the authors' computational methods: Because only junctional sequences without quality scores were contained in the immunoSEQ output, filtering matching that applied to full-length reads could not be performed. To assign V/J genes and CDR3, sequences were annotated against IMGT germline references using PyIR, a Python wrapper for IgBLAST v1.9. Reads were removed for weak V/J assignments (E-value above 1e-6), missing CDR3, stop codons, out-of-frame junctions, or ambiguous translated residues. V3J clonotypes were defined as sequences sharing an identical inferred V gene, J gene, and CDR3 amino acid sequence. Percentage overlap between repertoires was calculated by dividing the number of shared unique clonotypes by the size of the smaller repertoire. Repertoire richness was assessed with RTK rarefaction, the Chao1 estimator, and Recon v2.1 estimates of unobserved clonotypes. Generation probabilities for all TCRbeta clonotypes obtained by the gDNA method from several donors were computed using OLGA. TCRdb retrieved this table from immuneACCESS and kept in-frame rearrangements only. Not all clones are present; in checked studies, unresolved V genes account for under half, and no reason is known for the remainder. V and J calls and clone size come straight from that table; D and trimming were deduced from the DNA. The sample data list some 1,400,000 clones, and roughly 95% of these were observed just once. Approximately 1.1% of the sample rests with the top ten.

Healthy HIV-negative adults with no recently reported acute infections or vaccinations were included as donors. Every donor was a Caucasian adult living in Nashville, Tennessee, USA. CD4+ T cells were enriched by magnetic negative selection, after which naive cells were positively selected on CD45RA and the negative fraction was taken as the memory subset. Blood was obtained by leukapheresis, after which PBMCs were separated by Ficoll-Histopaque density gradient centrifugation and cryopreserved in liquid nitrogen vapor phase. Analytical flow cytometry was used to check the purity and quantity of every magnetically sorted T cell population. Genomic DNA was isolated from every sorted fraction and measured by UV absorbance on a Nanodrop 2000c. Comment on this clone: Its antigen is still unknown. No per-base quality is available; no much larger clone lies one base away. This specimen includes other DNA sequences encoding the same CDR3.

CDR1 and CDR2 are read off the germline V gene (reference sequence) as DFQATT and SNEGSKA. Trimming at the junction amounts to 5 bases on V and 4 bases on J, and the germline ends lie 8 bases apart. The CDR3 goes from the cysteine to the phenylalanine over 11 residues. Just the 33-base CDR3 DNA is kept, in frame starting at base 1. The rearranged segments are TRBV20-1 and TRBJ1-2, with a tentative D gene TRBD1 over 5 matching bases. Specimen: naive CD4+ T cells sorted from blood. The sample's cell subset or site, from its label and the paper: CD45RA+ positively selected. This TCR was recovered from a man aged 25 to 45 in good health. This receptor carries the CDR3 CSAGQGYGYTF. The DNA sequence follows: TGCAGTGCTGGGCAGGGCTATGGCTACACCTTC.